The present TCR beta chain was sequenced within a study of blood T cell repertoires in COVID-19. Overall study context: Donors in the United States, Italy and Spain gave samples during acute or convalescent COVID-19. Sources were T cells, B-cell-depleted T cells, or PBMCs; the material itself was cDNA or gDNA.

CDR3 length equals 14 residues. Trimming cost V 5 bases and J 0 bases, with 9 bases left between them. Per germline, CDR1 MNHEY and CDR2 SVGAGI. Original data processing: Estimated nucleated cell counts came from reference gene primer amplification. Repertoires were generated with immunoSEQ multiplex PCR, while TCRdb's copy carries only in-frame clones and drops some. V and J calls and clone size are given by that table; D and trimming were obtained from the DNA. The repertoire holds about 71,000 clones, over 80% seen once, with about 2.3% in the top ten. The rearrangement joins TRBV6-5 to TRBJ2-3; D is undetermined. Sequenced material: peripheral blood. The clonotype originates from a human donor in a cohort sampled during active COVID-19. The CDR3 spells CASSRSSSTDTQYF. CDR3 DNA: TGTGCCAGCAGTAGATCTAGTAGCACAGATACGCAGTATTTT.